Listed below are T cell receptor beta chains from one sample, sequenced in a study of blood T cell repertoires in COVID-19. TCRdb's copy holds only in-frame clones and misses some; the assay was immunoSEQ multiplex PCR. Here the sample spans approximately 65,000 clones, roughly 89% being singletons. Sequenced sample: peripheral blood. The receptors here all came from a woman aged 45-65 years with active COVID-19. Both conserved end residues are part of each CDR3. A D gene is named only where the DNA matches it firmly. The listing skips clone size in some rows; elsewhere it reads once, few, many or a size class.

clone size: once
D gene: -
J gene: TRBJ1-6
V gene: TRBV28
CDR3 protein: CASSRTTTSYNSPLHF
CDR3 DNA: TGTGCCAGCAGCAGGACAACAACCTCCTATAATTCACCCCTCCACTTT

clone size: -
D gene: -
J gene: TRBJ2-2
V gene: TRBV6-6
CDR3 protein: CASRSLATNTGELFF
CDR3 DNA: TGTGCCAGCAGAAGTCTAGCGACTAACACCGGGGAGCTGTTTTTT

clone size: -
D gene: TRBD2
J gene: TRBJ2-1
V gene: TRBV6-4
CDR3 protein: CASSDYQLAGRNEQFF
CDR3 DNA: TGTGCCAGCAGTGACTATCAGCTAGCGGGACGCAATGAGCAGTTCTTC

clone size: once
D gene: -
J gene: TRBJ1-2
V gene: TRBV7-9
CDR3 protein: CASSSGSGGEDGYTF
CDR3 DNA: TGTGCCAGCAGCTCCGGATCGGGCGGGGAAGACGGCTACACCTTC

clone size: -
D gene: TRBD2
J gene: TRBJ2-3
V gene: TRBV5-6
CDR3 protein: CASSRTSGASTDTQYF
CDR3 DNA: TGTGCCAGCAGCCGGACTAGCGGGGCTAGCACAGATACGCAGTATTTT

clone size: -
D gene: TRBD1
J gene: TRBJ1-5
V gene: TRBV19
CDR3 protein: CASRATGVYQPQHF
CDR3 DNA: TGTGCCAGTAGGGCGACAGGGGTCTATCAGCCCCAGCATTTT

clone size: -
D gene: -
J gene: TRBJ2-7
V gene: TRBV5-5
CDR3 protein: CASSLAGWPLAYEQYF
CDR3 DNA: TGTGCCAGCAGCTTGGCCGGGTGGCCACTTGCCTACGAGCAGTACTTC

clone size: -
D gene: TRBD1
J gene: TRBJ1-1
V gene: TRBV10-2
CDR3 protein: CASIGTGGLNTEAFF
CDR3 DNA: TGCGCCAGCATCGGGACAGGGGGGCTGAACACTGAAGCTTTCTTT

clone size: -
D gene: TRBD2
J gene: TRBJ2-1
V gene: TRBV28
CDR3 protein: CASSFRLAGGSSHEQFF
CDR3 DNA: TGTGCCAGCAGTTTTCGTCTAGCGGGAGGGTCTTCCCATGAGCAGTTCTTC

clone size: -
D gene: TRBD2
J gene: TRBJ2-1
V gene: TRBV7-6
CDR3 protein: CASSLRLAGTYNEQFF
CDR3 DNA: TGTGCCAGCAGCCTGCGACTAGCCGGCACCTACAATGAGCAGTTCTTC

clone size: -
D gene: -
J gene: TRBJ1-2
V gene: TRBV7-6
CDR3 protein: CASSLDSSGYTF
CDR3 DNA: TGTGCCAGCAGCTTAGACTCATCCGGCTACACCTTC

clone size: -
D gene: TRBD1
J gene: TRBJ2-3
V gene: TRBV11-3
CDR3 protein: CASSPGQGGTDTQYF
CDR3 DNA: TGTGCCAGCAGCCCCGGACAGGGTGGGACAGATACGCAGTATTTT

clone size: -
D gene: -
J gene: TRBJ2-4
V gene: TRBV11-2
CDR3 protein: CARAPRLAKNIQYF
CDR3 DNA: TGTGCCAGAGCACCCCGGTTAGCCAAAAACATTCAGTACTTC

clone size: -
D gene: -
J gene: TRBJ1-6
V gene: TRBV5-6
CDR3 protein: CASSQGLGNNSPLHF
CDR3 DNA: TGTGCCAGCAGCCAAGGACTGGGGAATAATTCACCCCTCCACTTT

clone size: -
D gene: -
J gene: TRBJ1-4
V gene: TRBV5-6
CDR3 protein: CASSWPGDEKLFF
CDR3 DNA: TGTGCCAGCAGCTGGCCGGGGGATGAAAAACTGTTTTTT

clone size: -
D gene: -
J gene: TRBJ2-2
V gene: TRBV3-1/TRBV3-2
CDR3 protein: CASSQDSGYGGTGELFF
CDR3 DNA: TGTGCCAGCAGCCAAGACTCGGGCTATGGGGGGACCGGGGAGCTGTTTTTT

clone size: -
D gene: -
J gene: TRBJ1-1
V gene: TRBV28
CDR3 protein: CASSLTGSGAFF
CDR3 DNA: TGTGCCAGCAGTTTAACGGGTTCAGGGGCTTTCTTT

clone size: once
D gene: TRBD1
J gene: TRBJ2-3
V gene: TRBV3-1/TRBV3-2
CDR3 protein: CASRRQGWGTDTQYF
CDR3 DNA: TGTGCCAGCAGGAGACAGGGATGGGGCACAGATACGCAGTATTTT

clone size: -
D gene: TRBD2
J gene: TRBJ2-4
V gene: TRBV3-1/TRBV3-2
CDR3 protein: CASSLSASGIKNIQYF
CDR3 DNA: TGTGCCAGCAGCCTTAGTGCTAGCGGGATTAAAAACATTCAGTACTTC

clone size: -
D gene: -
J gene: TRBJ2-5
V gene: TRBV7-2
CDR3 protein: CASSSSRETQYF
CDR3 DNA: TGTGCCAGCAGCTCCTCTAGGGAGACCCAGTACTTC

clone size: -
D gene: TRBD2
J gene: TRBJ2-3
V gene: TRBV28
CDR3 protein: CASSFGGGGRDTQYF
CDR3 DNA: TGTGCCAGCAGTTTTGGGGGGGGAGGGCGAGATACGCAGTATTTT

clone size: -
D gene: TRBD2
J gene: TRBJ2-3
V gene: TRBV27
CDR3 protein: CASSFGRTSGTDTQYF
CDR3 DNA: TGTGCCAGCAGTTTTGGTCGAACTAGCGGTACAGATACGCAGTATTTT

clone size: -
D gene: -
J gene: TRBJ1-1
V gene: TRBV2
CDR3 protein: CASSDSMNTEAFF
CDR3 DNA: TGTGCCAGCAGTGACAGTATGAACACTGAAGCTTTCTTT

clone size: -
D gene: TRBD1
J gene: TRBJ1-1
V gene: TRBV5-4
CDR3 protein: CASSRAGGFELFF
CDR3 DNA: TGTGCCAGCAGTAGGGCAGGGGGGTTTGAACTTTTCTTT

clone size: -
D gene: TRBD1
J gene: TRBJ2-2
V gene: TRBV7-2
CDR3 protein: CASSIGQGASTGELFF
CDR3 DNA: TGTGCCAGCAGCATAGGACAGGGGGCTAGCACCGGGGAGCTGTTTTTT